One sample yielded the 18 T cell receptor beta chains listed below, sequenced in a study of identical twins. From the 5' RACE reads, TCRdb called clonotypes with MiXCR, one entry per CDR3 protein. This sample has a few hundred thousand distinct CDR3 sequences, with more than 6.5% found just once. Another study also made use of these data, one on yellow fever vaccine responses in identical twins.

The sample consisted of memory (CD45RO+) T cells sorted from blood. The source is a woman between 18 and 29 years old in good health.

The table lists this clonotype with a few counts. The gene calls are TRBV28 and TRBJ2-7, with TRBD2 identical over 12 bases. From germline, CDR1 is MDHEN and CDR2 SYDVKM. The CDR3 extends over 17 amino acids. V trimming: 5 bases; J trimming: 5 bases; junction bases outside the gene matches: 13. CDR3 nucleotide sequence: TGTGCCAGCAGTGGGGTTATCGGGACTAGCGGGTGGCACGAGCAGTACTTC. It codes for CASSGVIGTSGWHEQYF. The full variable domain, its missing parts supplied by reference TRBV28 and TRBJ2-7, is DVKVTQSSRYLVKRTGEKVFLECVQDMDHENMFWYRQDPGLGLRLIYFSYDVKMKEKGDIPEGYSVSREKKERFSLILESASTNQTSMYLCASSGVIGTSGWHEQYFGPGTRLTVT.

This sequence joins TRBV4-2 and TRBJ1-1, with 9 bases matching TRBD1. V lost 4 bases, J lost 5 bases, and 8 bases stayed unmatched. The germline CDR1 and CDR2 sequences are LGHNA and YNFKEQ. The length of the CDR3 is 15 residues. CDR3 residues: CASSLSDRGGTEAFF. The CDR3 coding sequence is TGTGCCAGCAGCCTCTCGGACAGGGGAGGAACTGAAGCTTTCTTT.

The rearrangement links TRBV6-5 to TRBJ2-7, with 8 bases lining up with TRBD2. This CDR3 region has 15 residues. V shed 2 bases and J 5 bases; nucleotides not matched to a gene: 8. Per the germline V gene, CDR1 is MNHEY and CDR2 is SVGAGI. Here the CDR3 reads CASSYDRGGRDEQYF. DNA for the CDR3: TGTGCCAGCAGTTACGATCGGGGGGGGCGAGACGAGCAGTACTTC.

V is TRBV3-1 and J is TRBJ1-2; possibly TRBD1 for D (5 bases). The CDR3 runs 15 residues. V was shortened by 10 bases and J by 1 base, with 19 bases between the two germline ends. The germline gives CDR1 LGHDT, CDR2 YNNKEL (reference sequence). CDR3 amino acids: CATCKTLTDNYGYTF. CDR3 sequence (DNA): TGTGCCACCTGCAAAACCTTGACAGATAACTATGGCTACACCTTC.

CDR3 amino acids: CASSYHAGQGGLFF. The CDR3 DNA sequence: TGTGCCAGCAGCTACCACGCGGGACAGGGCGGACTGTTTTTT. The genes are TRBV11-2 and TRBJ1-4; 9 nucleotides line up with TRBD1. The V segment lost 4 bases and the J segment 13 bases; nucleotides outside the gene matches: 10. The germline V gene encodes CDR1 SGHAT and CDR2 FQNNGV. The CDR3 sequence is 14 residues long. Full variable domain (outside the CDR3, taken from reference TRBV11-2 and TRBJ1-4): EAGVAQSPRYKIIEKRQSVAFWCNPISGHATLYWYQQILGQGPKLLIQFQNNGVVDDSQLPKDRFSAERLKGVDSTLKIQPAKLEDSAVYLCASSYHAGQGGLFFGSGTQLSVL.

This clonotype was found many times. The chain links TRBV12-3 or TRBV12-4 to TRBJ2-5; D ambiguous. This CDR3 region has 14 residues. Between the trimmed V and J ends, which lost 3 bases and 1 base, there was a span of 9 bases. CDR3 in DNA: TGTGCCAGCAGTTTCCTTCCCTTCCAAGAGACCCAGTACTTC. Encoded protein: CASSFLPFQETQYF.

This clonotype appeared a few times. CDR3 loop: CASSQDRGQGSEQFF. The CDR3 DNA reads TGTGCCAGCAGCCAAGATCGCGGACAGGGAAGTGAGCAGTTCTTC. The V and J genes are TRBV4-2 and TRBJ2-1, with 8 bases identical to TRBD1. Germline CDR1 reads LGHNA; CDR2 reads YNFKEQ. J gave up 9 bases and V 0 bases, and 7 bases lay outside the gene matches. The CDR3 loop spans 15 amino acids.

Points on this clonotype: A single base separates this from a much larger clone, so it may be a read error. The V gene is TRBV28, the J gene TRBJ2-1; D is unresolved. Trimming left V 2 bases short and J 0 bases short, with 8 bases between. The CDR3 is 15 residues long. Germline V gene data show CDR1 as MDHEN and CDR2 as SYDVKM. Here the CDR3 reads CASSLGRNSYNEQFF. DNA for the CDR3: TGTGCCAGCAGTTTAGGACGGAACTCCTACAATGAGCAGTTCTTC.

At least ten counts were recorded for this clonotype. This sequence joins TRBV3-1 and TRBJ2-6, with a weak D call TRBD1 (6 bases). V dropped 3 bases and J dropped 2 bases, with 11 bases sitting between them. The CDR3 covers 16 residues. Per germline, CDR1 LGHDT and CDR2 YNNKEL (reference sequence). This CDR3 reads CASSQETGTGANVLTF. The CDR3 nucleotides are TGTGCCAGCAGCCAGGAAACAGGGACTGGGGCCAACGTCCTGACTTTC.

The CDR3 spells CATSRRGQTGGYGYTF. The CDR3, as DNA: TGTGCCACCAGCAGAAGGGGACAGACGGGCGGCTATGGCTACACCTTC. The chain is built from TRBV15 and TRBJ1-2; 7 positions agree with TRBD1. The CDR3 sequence is 16 residues long. Trimming at V came to 2 bases and at J to 4 bases, leaving 10 bases not matched to a gene. Germline CDR1 LNHNV, CDR2 YYDKDF (reference sequence).

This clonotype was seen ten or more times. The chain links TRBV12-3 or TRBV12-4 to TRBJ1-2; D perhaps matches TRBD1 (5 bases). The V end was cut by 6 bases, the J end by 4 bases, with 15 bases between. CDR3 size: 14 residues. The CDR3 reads CASSPGVGTYGYTF. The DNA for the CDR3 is TGTGCCAGCAGCCCCGGGGTGGGGACCTATGGCTACACCTTC.

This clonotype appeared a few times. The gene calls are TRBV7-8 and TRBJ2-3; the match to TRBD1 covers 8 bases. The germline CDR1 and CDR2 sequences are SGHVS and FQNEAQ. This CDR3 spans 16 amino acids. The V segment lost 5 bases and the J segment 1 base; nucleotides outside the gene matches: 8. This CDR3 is CASSPSPTGGTDTQYF. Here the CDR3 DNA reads TGTGCCAGCAGCCCATCCCCGACAGGGGGCACAGATACGCAGTATTTT.

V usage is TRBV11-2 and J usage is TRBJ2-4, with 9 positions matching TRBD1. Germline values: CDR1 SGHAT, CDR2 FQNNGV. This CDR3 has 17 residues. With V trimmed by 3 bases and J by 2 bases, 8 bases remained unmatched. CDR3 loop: CASSFGTGSGTKNIQYF. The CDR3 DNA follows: TGTGCCAGCAGCTTTGGGACAGGGTCGGGGACCAAAAACATTCAGTACTTC. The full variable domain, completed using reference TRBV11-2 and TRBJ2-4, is EAGVAQSPRYKIIEKRQSVAFWCNPISGHATLYWYQQILGQGPKLLIQFQNNGVVDDSQLPKDRFSAERLKGVDSTLKIQPAKLEDSAVYLCASSFGTGSGTKNIQYFGAGTRLSVL.

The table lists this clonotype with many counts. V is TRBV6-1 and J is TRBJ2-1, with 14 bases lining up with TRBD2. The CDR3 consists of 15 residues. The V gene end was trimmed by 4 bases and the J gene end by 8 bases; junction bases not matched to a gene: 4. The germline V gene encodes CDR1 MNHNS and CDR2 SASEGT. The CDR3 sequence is CASSVGTSGSDEQFF. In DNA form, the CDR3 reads TGTGCCAGCAGTGTTGGGACTAGCGGGAGTGATGAGCAGTTCTTC.

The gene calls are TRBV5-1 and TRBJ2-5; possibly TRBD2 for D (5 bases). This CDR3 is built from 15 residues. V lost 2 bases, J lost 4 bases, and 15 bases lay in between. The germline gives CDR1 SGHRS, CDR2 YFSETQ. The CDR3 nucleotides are TGCGCCAGCAGCTTATCGGCCGGAGCGGCAGAGACCCAGTACTTC. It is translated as CASSLSAGAAETQYF.

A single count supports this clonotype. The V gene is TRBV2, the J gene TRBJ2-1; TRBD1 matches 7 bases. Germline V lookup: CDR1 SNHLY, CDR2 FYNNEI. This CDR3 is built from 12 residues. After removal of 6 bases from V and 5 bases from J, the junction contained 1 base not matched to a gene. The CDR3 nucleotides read TGTGCCAGCAGAGGGACAGACAATGAGCAGTTCTTC. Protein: CASRGTDNEQFF.

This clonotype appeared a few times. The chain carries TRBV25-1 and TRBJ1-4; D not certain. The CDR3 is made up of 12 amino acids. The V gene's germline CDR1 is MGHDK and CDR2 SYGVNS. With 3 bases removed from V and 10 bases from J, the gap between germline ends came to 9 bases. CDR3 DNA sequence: TGTGCCAGCAGTGACCCGGGCGGAAAACTGTTTTTT. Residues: CASSDPGGKLFF.

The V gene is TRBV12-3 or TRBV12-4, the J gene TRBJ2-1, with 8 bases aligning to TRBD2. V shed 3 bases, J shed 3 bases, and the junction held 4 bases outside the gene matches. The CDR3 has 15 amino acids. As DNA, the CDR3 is TGTGCCAGCAGTTTTGGACTAGCAGTCTACAATGAGCAGTTCTTC. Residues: CASSFGLAVYNEQFF.